Listed here is a single T cell receptor (beta chain). The data were obtained in a study of human CD4 T cells and Enterobacteriaceae. Ex vivo total memory CD4+ cells were sequenced at deep level. Here immunoSEQ multiplex PCR was the method, and the copy in TCRdb shows in-frame clones only, minus some. Of about 27,000 clones detected, 70% to 90% appear once; the ten largest clones hold around 0.96%. The memory gate held CD4+ cells that were not CD45RA+CCR7+CD95- naive cells, over 98% pure. Total CD4+ T cells and monocytes came from CD4/CD14 microbead positive selection. Sorting first excluded CD8+, CD14+, CD16+, CD56+, CD19+ and CD25-bright cells. V shed 3 bases and J 3 bases; nucleotides not matched to a gene: 11. Per germline, CDR1 MGHDK and CDR2 SYGVNS. CDR3 length: 17 residues.

The TCR was taken from a human donor in good health. The chain has TRBV25-1 and TRBJ2-7, with 10 bases fitting TRBD1. What was sequenced was memory CD4+ T cells from blood. The CDR3: CASSELQGQGLNYEQYF. The CDR3 DNA sequence: TGTGCCAGCAGTGAGCTACAGGGACAGGGGCTTAACTACGAGCAGTACTTC.